This T cell receptor (beta chain) stems from a study of shared clonotypes between healthy human individuals. Losses at the gene ends were 5 bases for V and 6 bases for J; bases not matched to a gene: 11. Germline V lookup: CDR1 SGHTA, CDR2 FQGNSA. The CDR3 is 16 amino acids. Data came from immunoSEQ multiplex PCR; TCRdb stores just in-frame clones and leaves some out. The sample carries approximately 740,000 clones, 74% recorded once. The rearrangement joins TRBV7-2 to TRBJ1-5; 9 nucleotides line up with TRBD1. The clonotype was recovered from a woman in her 30s in good health. Sequencing was done on a sample of memory CD4+ T cells sorted from blood. Subset in this sample: CD45RA-negative fraction. The CDR3 nucleotides read TGTGCCAGCAGCCCAAGCCCGGGACAGGGCCTTCAGCCCCAGCATTTT. This sequence encodes CASSPSPGQGLQPQHF.